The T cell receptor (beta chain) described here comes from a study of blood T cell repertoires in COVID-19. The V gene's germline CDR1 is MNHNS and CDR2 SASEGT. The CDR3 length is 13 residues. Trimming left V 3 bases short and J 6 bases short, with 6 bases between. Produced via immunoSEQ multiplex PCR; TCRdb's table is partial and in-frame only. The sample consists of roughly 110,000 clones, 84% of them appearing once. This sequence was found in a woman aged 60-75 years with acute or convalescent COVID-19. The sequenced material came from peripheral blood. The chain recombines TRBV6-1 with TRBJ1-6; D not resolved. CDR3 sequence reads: CASSDLRNSPLHF. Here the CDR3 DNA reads TGTGCCAGCAGTGACCTTCGTAATTCACCCCTCCACTTT.